The 7 T cell receptor beta chains below all came from one sample that was sequenced in a study of vaccination and CD4 T cells after COVID-19. The Oncomine TCR Beta short-read assay sequenced DNA from cultured CD4+ T cells. A single record per CDR3 protein comes from TCRdb applying MiXCR to the PCR reads. The sample includes 20,000 to 25,000 distinct CDR3 sequences, roughly 33% of them seen just once. This sample's time point: late sampling 161 to 241 days after vaccination in a few convalescent patients. Treatment here: roughly 10-day PBMC culture with coronavirus spike peptide pools or control peptides (ViraFEST assay). No antigen has been identified for these receptors. The specimen was CD4+ T cells from blood, cultured in vitro, collected about 7 months after SARS-CoV-2 vaccination. The origin of the receptors is a human donor who had recovered from COVID-19.

In its sample, this clonotype was seen once. The CDR3 region is CASSLRTSSDEQFF. As DNA, the CDR3 is TGTGCCAGCAGCCTACGGACTAGTTCGGATGAGCAGTTCTTC. The chain uses TRBV6-2 or TRBV6-3 and TRBJ2-1; 7 positions agree with TRBD2. This CDR3 comprises 14 residues. The junction had 10 bases not matched to a gene; V was cut back by 6 bases and J by 8 bases. In germline, CDR1 is MNHEY, CDR2 SVGEGT.

The rearrangement joins TRBV28 to TRBJ2-3; D is undetermined. Germline V CDR1 and CDR2: MDHEN, SYDVKM. The CDR3 has 12 amino acids. V lost 3 bases and J 6 bases, leaving 7 bases between the germline ends. In DNA form, the CDR3 reads TGTGCCAGCAGTTTGTCGAGGGATACGCAGTATTTT. It yields the protein CASSLSRDTQYF.

This clonotype appeared a few times. The chain links TRBV7-3 to TRBJ2-3, with a weak D call TRBD1 (6 bases). Germline assignment: CDR1 SGHTA and CDR2 FQGTGA. Trimming left V 5 bases short and J 7 bases short, with 19 bases between. This CDR3 is 15 amino acids long. As DNA, the CDR3 is TGTGCCAGCAGCCTCGAACAGGGAGTGGTCCATACGCAGTATTTT. Residues: CASSLEQGVVHTQYF.

The sample holds a few counts of this clonotype. The V call is TRBV15, the J call TRBJ2-5; 12 bases fit TRBD2. Germline values: CDR1 LNHNV, CDR2 YYDKDF (reference sequence). V dropped 2 bases and J dropped 4; count of bases not matched to a gene: 2. The CDR3 is 15 residues long. The CDR3: CATSRLAGGPETQYF. The CDR3 DNA follows: TGTGCCACCAGCAGACTAGCGGGAGGGCCAGAGACCCAGTACTTC.

The J gene is TRBJ1-2, the V gene TRBV7-9; D is possibly TRBD1 (6 bases). The CDR3 is made up of 13 amino acids. The ends were cut back, 7 bases at V and 7 bases at J, with 16 bases in the middle. CDR1 SEHNR and CDR2 FQNEAQ come from the germline V gene (reference sequence). For the CDR3, the DNA is TGTGCCAGCAACGAGAGGGGGGGAGCTGGCTACACCTTC. This gives the protein CASNERGGAGYTF.

V gene TRBV5-6 combines with J gene TRBJ1-2; no clear D. Trimming pared 4 bases from V and 7 bases from J, leaving 23 bases between. The CDR3 is 16 amino acids. Germline CDR1 and CDR2: SGHDT and YYEEEE. CDR3 amino acids: CASSPSGKGLQGGYTF. CDR3 sequence (DNA): TGTGCCAGCAGCCCCTCGGGCAAAGGGCTACAAGGTGGCTACACCTTC. The entire variable domain, with the rest obtained from reference TRBV5-6 and TRBJ1-2, is as follows: DAGVTQSPTHLIKTRGQQVTLRCSPKSGHDTVSWYQQALGQGPQFIFQYYEEEERQRGNFPDRFSGHQFPNYSSELNVNALLLGDSALYLCASSPSGKGLQGGYTFGSGTRLTVV.

The chain has TRBV11-1 and TRBJ2-1; perhaps TRBD1 as D (6 bases). Germline CDR1 and CDR2: SGHAT and FQDESV (reference sequence). Trimming stripped 1 base from V and 14 bases from J, with 15 bases between. The CDR3 spans 13 residues. The CDR3 sequence: CASSLGWVGTKFF. CDR3 in DNA: TGTGCCAGCAGCTTAGGCTGGGTTGGGACAAAGTTCTTC.